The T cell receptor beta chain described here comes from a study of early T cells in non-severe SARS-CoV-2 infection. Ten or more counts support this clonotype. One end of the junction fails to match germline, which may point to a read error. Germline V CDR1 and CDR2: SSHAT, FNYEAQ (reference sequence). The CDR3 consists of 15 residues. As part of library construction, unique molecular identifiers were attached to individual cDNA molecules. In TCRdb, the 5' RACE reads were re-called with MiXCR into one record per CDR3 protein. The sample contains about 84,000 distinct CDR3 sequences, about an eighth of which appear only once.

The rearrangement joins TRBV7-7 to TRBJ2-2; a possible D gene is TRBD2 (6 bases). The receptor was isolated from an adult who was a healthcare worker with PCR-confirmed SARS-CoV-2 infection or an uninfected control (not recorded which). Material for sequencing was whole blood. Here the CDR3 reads CASSLEGRTSGELFF. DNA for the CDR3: TGTGCTAGCAGCTTAGAAGGGAGGACGTCCGGGGAGCTGTTTTTT.